This T cell receptor (beta chain) was sequenced during a study of blood T cell repertoires in COVID-19. Trimming took 6 bases from V and 4 from J; bases not matched to a gene: 10. CDR1 and CDR2 from the germline V gene are MNHNY and SVGAGI (reference sequence). The CDR3 loop spans 15 amino acids. Only in-frame clones appear in the TCRdb table, and some are missing; sequencing was by immunoSEQ multiplex PCR. The top ten hold nearly 3.5% of the sample, which has over 85,000 clones, approximately 80% seen once. The specimen was peripheral blood. This chain joins TRBV6-6 and TRBJ1-2, with 8 nucleotides matching TRBD1. This receptor was obtained from a man aged 50 to 60 with acute or convalescent COVID-19. DNA for the CDR3: TGTGCCAGCAGGGATACAGGGGGGAGGTCCTATGGCTACACCTTC. It is translated as CASRDTGGRSYGYTF.